This TCR beta chain is from a study of T cell changes during pregnancy in multiple sclerosis. The CDR3 runs to 11 residues. Looked up from germline, CDR1 is MNHEY and CDR2 is SMNVEV (reference sequence). V was clipped by 7 bases and J by 8 bases, with 8 bases between them. This clone was picked up one time. Method: immunoSEQ multiplex PCR; TCRdb's copy keeps in-frame clones and lacks some. The data contain about 120,000 clones, 93% of them singletons. This sequence was found in a female donor with multiple sclerosis, enrolled in a pregnancy study. The sample consisted of peripheral blood, taken before pregnancy. The chain employs TRBV27 and TRBJ2-2; D is perhaps TRBD2 (6 bases). CDR3: CASKAGGELFF. CDR3 in DNA: TGTGCCAGCAAGGCGGGGGGGGAGCTGTTTTTT.